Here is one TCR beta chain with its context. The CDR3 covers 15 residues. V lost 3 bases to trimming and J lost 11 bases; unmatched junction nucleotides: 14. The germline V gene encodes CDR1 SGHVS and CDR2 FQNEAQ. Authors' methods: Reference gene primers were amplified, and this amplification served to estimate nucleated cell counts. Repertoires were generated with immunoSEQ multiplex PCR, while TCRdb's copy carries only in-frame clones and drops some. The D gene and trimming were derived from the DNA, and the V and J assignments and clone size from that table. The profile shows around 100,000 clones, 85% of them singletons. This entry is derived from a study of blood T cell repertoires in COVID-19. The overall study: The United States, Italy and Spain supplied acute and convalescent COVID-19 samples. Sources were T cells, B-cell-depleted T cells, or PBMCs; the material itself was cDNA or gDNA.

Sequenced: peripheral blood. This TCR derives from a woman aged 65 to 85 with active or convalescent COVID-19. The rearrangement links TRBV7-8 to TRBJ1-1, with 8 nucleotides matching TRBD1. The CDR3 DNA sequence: TGTGCCAGCAGCTTGTTACAGGGGGGTGTTTCTGCGGCTTTCTTT. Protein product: CASSLLQGGVSAAFF.